This entry lists 18 T cell receptor beta chains sequenced from one sample in a study of T cell changes during pregnancy in multiple sclerosis (dated by TCRdb to about 2019). Library preparation used the immunoSEQ multiplex PCR assay. As stored in TCRdb, this immuneACCESS dataset retains in-frame rearrangements with V and J assigned. A fraction of the clones does not appear; measured against another copy, unresolved V genes explain less than half of the discrepancy, and the remainder lacks a known reason. The sample yields some 100,000 clones; approximately 90% were counted once. The ten most abundant clones make up 1.9% of the sample. Sample: peripheral blood, taken after pregnancy. These receptors all come from a female donor with multiple sclerosis, enrolled in a pregnancy study.

This clone counts as medium-sized. V and J are TRBV6-4 and TRBJ1-6; D possibly corresponds to TRBD1 (5 bases). Germline assignment: CDR1 MRHNA and CDR2 SNTAGT. This CDR3 has 15 residues. The V gene lost 5 bases and the J gene lost 9 bases, with 17 bases spanning the gap. In DNA, the CDR3 is TGTGCCAGCAGTCCGACGGGGGGAGAGAGTTCACCCCTCCACTTT. Its translation is CASSPTGGESSPLHF.

This clone was picked up a small number of times. V and J are TRBV6-6 and TRBJ1-1; 7 bases align to TRBD1. The junction had 13 bases not matched to a gene; V was cut back by 5 bases and J by 10 bases. There are 14 residues in the CDR3. In germline, CDR1 is MNHNY, CDR2 SVGAGI (reference sequence). The CDR3 bases are TGTGCCAGCAGTGCCGAGGACAGGCCGGCATTAGCTTTCTTT. It specifies CASSAEDRPALAFF.

The J gene is TRBJ2-7, the V gene TRBV29-1; tentatively, D is TRBD1 (6 bases). The germline CDR1 and CDR2 sequences are SQVTM and ANQGSEA. The CDR3 has 14 residues. The V end lost 4 bases, the J end lost 2 bases, and 15 bases lay between the germline ends. The CDR3: CSVAGRTAAYEQYF. The CDR3 bases are TGCAGCGTTGCAGGACGGACAGCCGCCTACGAGCAGTACTTC.

The genes are TRBV7-8 and TRBJ2-3; TRBD1 might be the D (6 bases). V lost 0 bases and J 0 bases, leaving 19 bases between the germline ends. The CDR3 length is 19 residues. Per germline, CDR1 SGHVS and CDR2 FQNEAQ. The CDR3 sequence: CASSLAGQITYSSTDTQYF. Written as DNA, the CDR3 is TGTGCCAGCAGCTTAGCCGGACAGATAACGTACTCTAGCACAGATACGCAGTATTTT.

This chain uses TRBV11-3 with TRBJ2-5; 7 nucleotides agree with TRBD2. This CDR3 contains 14 residues. Looked up from germline, CDR1 is SGHNT and CDR2 is YENEEA. J was trimmed by 4 bases and V by 1 base; bases with no gene match: 3. As DNA, the CDR3 is TGTGCCAGCAGCTTAGCGCCTAGCGGAGAGACCCAGTACTTC. Translation gives CASSLAPSGETQYF.

The J gene is TRBJ2-7, the V gene TRBV7-9, with 11 bases aligning to TRBD1. The CDR3 consists of 14 residues. Per germline, CDR1 SEHNR and CDR2 FQNEAQ (reference sequence). Trimming removed 5 bases from V and 4 bases from J; junction bases left unmatched: 4. For the CDR3, the DNA is TGTGCCAGCAGCCCCGGGACAGGGGGATACGAGCAGTACTTC. Translation gives CASSPGTGGYEQYF.

This clone appeared a single time. This chain links TRBV5-6 with TRBJ2-1, with 11 bases lining up with TRBD1. CDR1 and CDR2 from the germline V gene are SGHDT and YYEEEE. The trim removed 7 bases at V and 2 bases at J, leaving 5 bases unmatched. CDR3 length: 15 residues. This CDR3 reads CASGQGAHAYNEQFF. Written as DNA, the CDR3 is TGTGCCAGCGGACAGGGGGCGCACGCCTACAATGAGCAGTTCTTC.

The chain couples TRBV6-5 to TRBJ2-3; 8 bases are a match to TRBD2. The CDR3 contains 14 residues. V shed 8 bases, J shed 6 bases, and the junction held 10 bases outside the gene matches. In germline, CDR1 is MNHEY, CDR2 SVGAGI. The CDR3 protein is CASRAGVSTDTQYF. CDR3 nucleotides: TGTGCCAGCCGAGCGGGAGTCTCTACGGATACGCAGTATTTT.

V gene TRBV5-1 combines with J gene TRBJ1-4, with 9 bases lining up with TRBD1. V trimming: 0 bases; J trimming: 4 bases; junction bases outside the gene matches: 1. This CDR3 has 15 amino acids. Germline V gives CDR1 SGHRS, CDR2 YFSETQ. The CDR3 DNA sequence: TGCGCCAGCAGCTTGGGGGACAGGGATAATGAAAAACTGTTTTTT. This codes for CASSLGDRDNEKLFF.

In this sample, this clone turned up a few times. The rearrangement joins TRBV4-2 to TRBJ2-6, with 7 bases lining up with TRBD2. The V gene's germline CDR1 is LGHNA and CDR2 YNFKEQ. This CDR3 has 19 amino acids. The ends lost 1 base at V and 0 bases at J; junction bases unmatched: 9. The DNA of the CDR3 is TGTGCCAGCAGCCAAGTAATGGTAGCGGGTCCCTCTGGGGCCAACGTCCTGACTTTC. Translated: CASSQVMVAGPSGANVLTF.

This chain links TRBV6-1 with TRBJ2-7, with 12 bases matching TRBD2. CDR3 length: 14 amino acids. From germline, CDR1 is MNHNS and CDR2 SASEGT. The V and J ends lost 6 bases and 4 bases, in that order; junction bases with no gene match: 4. CDR3 in DNA: TGTGCCAGCAGGCTGACTAGCGGGGGTTACGAGCAGTACTTC. Encoded protein: CASRLTSGGYEQYF.

The chain carries TRBV9 and TRBJ2-7; 12 nucleotides align to TRBD2. Germline V CDR1 and CDR2: SGDLS, YYNGEE. This CDR3 is built from 16 residues. The V segment lost 3 bases and the J segment 3 bases; nucleotides outside the gene matches: 7. The CDR3 protein is CASSATRLAGVYEQYF. Here the CDR3 DNA reads TGTGCCAGCAGCGCAACGAGACTAGCGGGAGTCTACGAGCAGTACTTC.

CDR3 DNA: TGTGCCAGCAGCTTGGAGAGGTTCGGCACCGGGGAGCTGTTTTTT. Amino acid sequence: CASSLERFGTGELFF. The genes are TRBV5-6 and TRBJ2-2; D gene ambiguous. V dropped 0 bases and J dropped 4 bases, with 10 bases sitting between them. The CDR3 totals 15 residues. CDR1 SGHDT and CDR2 YYEEEE come from the germline V gene.

This rearrangement joins TRBV13 to TRBJ2-7, with 7 bases identical to TRBD2. The CDR3 loop spans 15 amino acids. Trimming removed 4 bases from V and 0 bases from J; junction bases left unmatched: 6. Germline CDR1 reads PRHDT; CDR2 reads FYEKMQ (reference sequence). The CDR3 is CASSSGREPSYEQYF. CDR3 DNA: TGTGCCAGCAGCTCTGGGCGGGAGCCCTCCTACGAGCAGTACTTC.

The gene calls are TRBV11-3 and TRBJ1-1, with D possibly matching TRBD1 (5 bases). There are 13 residues in the CDR3. Per germline, CDR1 SGHNT and CDR2 YENEEA. V was shortened by 5 bases and J by 3 bases, with 10 bases between the two germline ends. CDR3 protein: CASSAEQDTEAFF. The CDR3 region has the DNA TGTGCCAGCAGCGCGGAACAGGACACTGAAGCTTTCTTT. The variable domain in full, completed from reference TRBV11-3 and TRBJ1-1, reads EAGVVQSPRYKIIEKKQPVAFWCNPISGHNTLYWYLQNLGQGPELLIRYENEEAVDDSQLPKDRFSAERLKGVDSTLKIQPAELGDSAVYLCASSAEQDTEAFFGQGTRLTVV.

The chain has TRBV29-1 and TRBJ1-1; TRBD1 is a possible D gene (6 bases). This CDR3 comprises 15 residues. Germline V gene lookup returns CDR1 SQVTM and CDR2 ANQGSEA. Trimming removed 4 bases at V and 1 base at J, with 16 bases between. DNA for the CDR3: TGCAGCGTTGGGGTAGGGGGGGACGGGAACACTGAAGCTTTCTTT. This translates into CSVGVGGDGNTEAFF.

This clone has just a few counts. The CDR3 region is CASRVGTGSDPLHF. For the CDR3, the DNA is TGTGCCAGCAGGGTGGGGACAGGCTCGGATCCCCTCCACTTT. This sequence joins TRBV6-6 and TRBJ1-6, with TRBD1 matching over 8 bases. Germline-derived CDR1 and CDR2 are MNHNY and SVGAGI (reference sequence). V was pared by 6 bases and J by 13 bases, with 11 bases of the junction left unmatched. The CDR3 is made up of 14 amino acids.

CDR3 DNA: TGTGCCTCGGTCGGTCTAGCAGGCACCGGGGAGCTGTTTTTT. It translates to CASVGLAGTGELFF. The chain combines TRBV30 with TRBJ2-2, with a possible D match to TRBD2 (5 bases). The germline gives CDR1 GTSNPN, CDR2 SVGIG (reference sequence). V was pared by 7 bases and J by 4 bases, with 16 bases between. This CDR3 spans 14 amino acids.